This entry features one T cell receptor beta chain sequence. TCRdb's copy holds only in-frame clones and misses some; the assay was immunoSEQ multiplex PCR. The data show about 90,000 clones, 85% to 95% seen once. This entry belongs to a study of blood T cell repertoires in COVID-19. The CDR3 is made up of 14 amino acids. Germline V CDR1 and CDR2: SNHLY, FYNNEI. V lost 6 bases and J lost 7; bases outside the gene matches: 7. The sample comprised peripheral blood. The gene calls are TRBV2 and TRBJ2-7; 12 bases line up with TRBD1. This clonotype was obtained from an older woman with active COVID-19. CDR3 protein: CASSRGDRGQEQYF. CDR3 DNA sequence: TGTGCCAGCAGCAGGGGGGACAGGGGGCAGGAGCAGTACTTC.